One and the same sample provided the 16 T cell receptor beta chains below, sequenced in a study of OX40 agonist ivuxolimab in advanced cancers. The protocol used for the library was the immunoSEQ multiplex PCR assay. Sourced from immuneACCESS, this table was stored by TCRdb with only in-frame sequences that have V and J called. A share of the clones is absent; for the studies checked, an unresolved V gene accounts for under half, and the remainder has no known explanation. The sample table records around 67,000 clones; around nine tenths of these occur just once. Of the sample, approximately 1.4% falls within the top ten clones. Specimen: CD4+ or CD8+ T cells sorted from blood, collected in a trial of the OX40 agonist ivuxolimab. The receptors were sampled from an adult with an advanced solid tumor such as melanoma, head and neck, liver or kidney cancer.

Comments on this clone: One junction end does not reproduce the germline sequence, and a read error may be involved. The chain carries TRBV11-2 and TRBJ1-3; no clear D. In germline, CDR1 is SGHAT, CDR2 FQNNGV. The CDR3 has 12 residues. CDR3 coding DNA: TGTGCCAGCAGCCCCTTTCAAATTACCAGATATTTT. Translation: CASSPFQITRYF.

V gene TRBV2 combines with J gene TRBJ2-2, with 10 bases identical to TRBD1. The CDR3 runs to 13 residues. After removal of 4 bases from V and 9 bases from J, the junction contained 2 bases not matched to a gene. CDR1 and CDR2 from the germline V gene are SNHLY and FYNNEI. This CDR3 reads CASSGQGAWELFF. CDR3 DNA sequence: TGTGCCAGCAGTGGACAGGGGGCCTGGGAGCTGTTTTTT.

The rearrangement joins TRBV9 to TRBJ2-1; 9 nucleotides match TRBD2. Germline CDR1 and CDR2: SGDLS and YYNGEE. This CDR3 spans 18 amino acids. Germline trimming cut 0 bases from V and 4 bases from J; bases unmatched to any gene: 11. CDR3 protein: CASSVGAPTSGVYNEQFF. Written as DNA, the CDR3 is TGTGCCAGCAGCGTAGGGGCTCCGACTAGCGGAGTATACAATGAGCAGTTCTTC.

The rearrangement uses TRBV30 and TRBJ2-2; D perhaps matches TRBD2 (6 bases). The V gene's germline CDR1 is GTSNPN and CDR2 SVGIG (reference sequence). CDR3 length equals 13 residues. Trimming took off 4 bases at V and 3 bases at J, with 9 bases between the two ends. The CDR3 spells CAWTAGHTGELFF. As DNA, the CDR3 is TGTGCCTGGACCGCGGGGCACACCGGGGAGCTGTTTTTT.

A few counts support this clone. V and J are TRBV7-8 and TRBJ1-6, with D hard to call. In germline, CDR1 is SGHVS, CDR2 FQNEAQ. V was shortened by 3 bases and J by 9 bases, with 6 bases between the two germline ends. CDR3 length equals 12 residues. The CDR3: CASSFEGSPLHF. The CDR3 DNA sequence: TGTGCCAGCAGCTTCGAGGGTTCACCCCTCCACTTT.

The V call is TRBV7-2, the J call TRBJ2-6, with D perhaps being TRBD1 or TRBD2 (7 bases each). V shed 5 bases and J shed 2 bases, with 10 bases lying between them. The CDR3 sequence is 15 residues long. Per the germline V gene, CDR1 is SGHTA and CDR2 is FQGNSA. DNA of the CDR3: TGTGCCAGCAGCCAGGGGGGGGCTGGGGCCAACGTCCTGACTTTC. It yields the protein CASSQGGAGANVLTF.

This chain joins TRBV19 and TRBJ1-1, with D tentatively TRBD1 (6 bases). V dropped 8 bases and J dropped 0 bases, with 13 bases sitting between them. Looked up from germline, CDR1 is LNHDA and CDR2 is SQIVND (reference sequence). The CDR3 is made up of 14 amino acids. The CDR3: CASRFDRMNTEAFF. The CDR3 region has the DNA TGTGCCAGTCGGTTTGACAGGATGAACACTGAAGCTTTCTTT.

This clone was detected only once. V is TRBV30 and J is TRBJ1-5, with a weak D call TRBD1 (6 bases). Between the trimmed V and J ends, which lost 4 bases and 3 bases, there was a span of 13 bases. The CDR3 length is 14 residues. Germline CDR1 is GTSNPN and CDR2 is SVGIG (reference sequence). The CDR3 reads CAWKGQLFNQPQHF. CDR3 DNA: TGTGCCTGGAAAGGACAGTTGTTCAATCAGCCCCAGCATTTT.

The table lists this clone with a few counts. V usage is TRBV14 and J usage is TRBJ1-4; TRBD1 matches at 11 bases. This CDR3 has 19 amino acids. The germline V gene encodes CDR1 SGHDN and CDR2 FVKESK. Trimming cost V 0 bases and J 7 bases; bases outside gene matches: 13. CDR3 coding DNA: TGTGCCAGCAGCCAAGAGAGGGGGACAGGGGGTACAACGGGTGAAAAACTGTTTTTT. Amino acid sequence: CASSQERGTGGTTGEKLFF.

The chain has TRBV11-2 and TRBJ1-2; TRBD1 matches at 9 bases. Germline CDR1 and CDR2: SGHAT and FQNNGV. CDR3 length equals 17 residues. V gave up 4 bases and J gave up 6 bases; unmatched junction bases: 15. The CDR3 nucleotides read TGTGCCAGCAGCTCCCCCTGGGCACAGGGGGCGAAGGATGGCTACACCTTC. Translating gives CASSSPWAQGAKDGYTF.

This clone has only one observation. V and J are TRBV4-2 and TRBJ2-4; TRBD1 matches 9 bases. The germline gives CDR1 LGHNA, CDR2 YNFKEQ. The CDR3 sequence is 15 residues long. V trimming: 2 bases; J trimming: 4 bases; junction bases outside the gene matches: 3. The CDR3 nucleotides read TGTGCCAGCAGCCAAACCGGGACAGGGAAAAACATTCAGTACTTC. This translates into CASSQTGTGKNIQYF.

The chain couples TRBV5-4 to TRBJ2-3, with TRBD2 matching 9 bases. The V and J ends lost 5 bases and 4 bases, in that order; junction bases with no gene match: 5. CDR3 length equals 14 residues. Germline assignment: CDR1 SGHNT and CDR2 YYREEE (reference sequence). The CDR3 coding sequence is TGTGCCAGCAGTTTTAGCGGGAGCCCAGATACGCAGTATTTT. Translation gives CASSFSGSPDTQYF. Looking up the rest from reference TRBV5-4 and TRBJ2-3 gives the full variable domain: ETGVTQSPTHLIKTRGQQVTLRCSSQSGHNTVSWYQQALGQGPQFIFQYYREEENGRGNFPPRFSGLQFPNYSSELNVNALELDDSALYLCASSFSGSPDTQYFGPGTRLTVL.

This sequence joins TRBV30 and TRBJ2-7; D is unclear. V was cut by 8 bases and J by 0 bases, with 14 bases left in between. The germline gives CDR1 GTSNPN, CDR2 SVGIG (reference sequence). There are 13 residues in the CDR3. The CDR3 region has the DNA TGTGCCGGACGTCCACCGATCTCCTACGAGCAGTACTTC. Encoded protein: CAGRPPISYEQYF.

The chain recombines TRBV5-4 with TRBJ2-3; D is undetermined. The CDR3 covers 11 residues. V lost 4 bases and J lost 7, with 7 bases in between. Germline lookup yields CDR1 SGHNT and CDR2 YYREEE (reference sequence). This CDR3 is CASSTTHTQYF. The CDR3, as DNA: TGTGCCAGCAGCACCACCCATACGCAGTATTTT.

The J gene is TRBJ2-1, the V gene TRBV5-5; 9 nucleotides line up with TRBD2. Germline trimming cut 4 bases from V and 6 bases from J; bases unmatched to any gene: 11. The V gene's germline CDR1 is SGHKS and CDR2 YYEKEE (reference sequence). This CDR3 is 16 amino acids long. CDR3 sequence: CASSGRRGSGGNEQFF. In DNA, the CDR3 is TGTGCCAGCAGCGGGCGTCGGGGTAGCGGGGGCAATGAGCAGTTCTTC.

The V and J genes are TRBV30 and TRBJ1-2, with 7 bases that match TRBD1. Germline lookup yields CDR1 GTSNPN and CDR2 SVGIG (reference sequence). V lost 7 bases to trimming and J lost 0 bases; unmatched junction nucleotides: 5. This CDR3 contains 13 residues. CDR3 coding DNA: TGTGCCTCGGACAGGCGAACTAACTATGGCTACACCTTC. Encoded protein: CASDRRTNYGYTF.